Below, 5 T cell receptor beta chains from the same sample are listed, as sequenced in a study of cytomegalovirus exposure and HLA in healthy donors. 13 Jbeta primers and 60 Vbeta primers were used for the PCR. Sequencing was performed with immunoSEQ multiplex PCR; in TCRdb, only in-frame clones are kept and a portion is missing. There are 150,000 to 200,000 clones in the sample, with roughly 6.7% held by the top ten. The specimen sequenced was PBMCs. Every receptor here comes from a man aged 25 to 45 in good health and CMV-seronegative.

CDR3 in amino acids: CATGRQGATEAFF. CDR3 coding DNA: TGTGCCACCGGTCGACAGGGGGCAACTGAAGCTTTCTTT. The chain combines TRBV15 with TRBJ1-1, with 10 bases aligning to TRBD1. The trim removed 8 bases at V and 5 bases at J, leaving 5 bases unmatched. This CDR3 region has 13 residues. The germline V gene has CDR1 LNHNV and CDR2 YYDKDF (reference sequence).

The J gene is TRBJ2-7, the V gene TRBV7-9, with D possibly TRBD2 on 5 matching bases. Germline CDR1 and CDR2: SEHNR and FQNEAQ (reference sequence). The CDR3 totals 13 residues. With 6 bases removed from V and 3 bases from J, the gap between germline ends came to 12 bases. This CDR3 reads CASRSLRGYEQYF. Written as DNA, the CDR3 is TGTGCCAGCAGAAGCCTCCGGGGCTACGAGCAGTACTTC.

This rearrangement joins TRBV7-3 to TRBJ2-7, with 10 bases matching TRBD1. The CDR3 covers 17 residues. Trimming removed 1 base from V and 7 bases from J; junction bases left unmatched: 13. Germline loops: CDR1 SGHTA, CDR2 FQGTGA. The CDR3 DNA reads as TGTGCCAGCAGCTTAATGAGCTCCGGGACAGGGGCGAGTGAGCAGTACTTC. Its translation: CASSLMSSGTGASEQYF.

The chain combines TRBV5-1 with TRBJ1-2; TRBD1 matches 7 bases. This CDR3 comprises 14 residues. Germline values: CDR1 SGHRS, CDR2 YFSETQ. V lost 4 bases, J lost 3 bases, and 6 bases stayed unmatched. CDR3 sequence: CASSNPDRDYGYTF. The CDR3 nucleotides are TGCGCCAGCAGCAACCCCGACAGGGACTATGGCTACACCTTC. The whole variable domain, filled in from reference TRBV5-1 and TRBJ1-2, reads KAGVTQTPRYLIKTRGQQVTLSCSPISGHRSVSWYQQTPGQGLQFLFEYFSETQRNKGNFPGRFSGRQFSNSRSEMNVSTLELGDSALYLCASSNPDRDYGYTFGSGTRLTVV.

The chain employs TRBV21-1 and TRBJ2-1; the tabulated D call, TRBD1, remains unverified against the DNA. TRBV21-1 is recorded as a pseudogene. The CDR3 is 16 residues long. In nucleotides, the CDR3 is TGTGCCAGCACCTCAGGGACCAGGGGGGCCTACAATGAGCAGTTCTTC. This gives the protein CASTSGTRGAYNEQFF.